The clone carrying this T cell receptor beta chain was counted many times. Its antigen is unknown. These data are taken from a study of prognosis after radiotherapy for stage I lung cancer. Findings and caveats of the study: TRBV and TRBJ gene usage reportedly differed between patients with and without metastases. Nobody established whether the expanded TCR clones were specific to the tumor.

Genomic DNA served as the source from which two-round multiplex PCR generated TCR beta CDR3 amplicons. Used in first-round PCR were primers specific to each TRBV and TRBJ gene. MiXCR, run by TCRdb on the multiplex PCR reads, gives a single entry per CDR3 protein. Of about 51,000 distinct CDR3 sequences in the sample, roughly 36% were seen once. Trimming cost V 9 bases and J 5 bases, with 12 bases left between them. Germline V gene lookup returns CDR1 MRHNA and CDR2 SNTAGT. This CDR3 region has 12 residues. The J gene is TRBJ2-3, the V gene TRBV6-4; no reliable D call. This receptor was identified in a donor aged 50 or older with non-small cell lung cancer. The specimen comprised PBMCs, sampled before or after stereotactic body radiation therapy (not recorded which). The CDR3 region is CARSYAEDTQYF. The CDR3 DNA is TGTGCCAGGTCGTACGCGGAAGATACGCAGTATTTT.